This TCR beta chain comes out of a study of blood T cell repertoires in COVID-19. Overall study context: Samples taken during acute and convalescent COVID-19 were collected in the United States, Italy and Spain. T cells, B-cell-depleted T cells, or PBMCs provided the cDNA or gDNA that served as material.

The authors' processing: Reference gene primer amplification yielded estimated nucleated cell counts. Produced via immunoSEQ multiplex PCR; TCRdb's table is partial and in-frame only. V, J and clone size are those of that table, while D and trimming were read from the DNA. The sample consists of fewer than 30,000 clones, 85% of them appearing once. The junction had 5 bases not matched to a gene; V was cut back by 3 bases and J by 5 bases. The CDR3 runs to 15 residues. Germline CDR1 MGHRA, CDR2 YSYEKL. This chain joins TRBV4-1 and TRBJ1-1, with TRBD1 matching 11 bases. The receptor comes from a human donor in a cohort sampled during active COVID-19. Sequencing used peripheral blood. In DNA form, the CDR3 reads TGCGCCAGCAGCCACCCTGGGACAGGGGGAACTGAAGCTTTCTTT. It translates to CASSHPGTGGTEAFF.